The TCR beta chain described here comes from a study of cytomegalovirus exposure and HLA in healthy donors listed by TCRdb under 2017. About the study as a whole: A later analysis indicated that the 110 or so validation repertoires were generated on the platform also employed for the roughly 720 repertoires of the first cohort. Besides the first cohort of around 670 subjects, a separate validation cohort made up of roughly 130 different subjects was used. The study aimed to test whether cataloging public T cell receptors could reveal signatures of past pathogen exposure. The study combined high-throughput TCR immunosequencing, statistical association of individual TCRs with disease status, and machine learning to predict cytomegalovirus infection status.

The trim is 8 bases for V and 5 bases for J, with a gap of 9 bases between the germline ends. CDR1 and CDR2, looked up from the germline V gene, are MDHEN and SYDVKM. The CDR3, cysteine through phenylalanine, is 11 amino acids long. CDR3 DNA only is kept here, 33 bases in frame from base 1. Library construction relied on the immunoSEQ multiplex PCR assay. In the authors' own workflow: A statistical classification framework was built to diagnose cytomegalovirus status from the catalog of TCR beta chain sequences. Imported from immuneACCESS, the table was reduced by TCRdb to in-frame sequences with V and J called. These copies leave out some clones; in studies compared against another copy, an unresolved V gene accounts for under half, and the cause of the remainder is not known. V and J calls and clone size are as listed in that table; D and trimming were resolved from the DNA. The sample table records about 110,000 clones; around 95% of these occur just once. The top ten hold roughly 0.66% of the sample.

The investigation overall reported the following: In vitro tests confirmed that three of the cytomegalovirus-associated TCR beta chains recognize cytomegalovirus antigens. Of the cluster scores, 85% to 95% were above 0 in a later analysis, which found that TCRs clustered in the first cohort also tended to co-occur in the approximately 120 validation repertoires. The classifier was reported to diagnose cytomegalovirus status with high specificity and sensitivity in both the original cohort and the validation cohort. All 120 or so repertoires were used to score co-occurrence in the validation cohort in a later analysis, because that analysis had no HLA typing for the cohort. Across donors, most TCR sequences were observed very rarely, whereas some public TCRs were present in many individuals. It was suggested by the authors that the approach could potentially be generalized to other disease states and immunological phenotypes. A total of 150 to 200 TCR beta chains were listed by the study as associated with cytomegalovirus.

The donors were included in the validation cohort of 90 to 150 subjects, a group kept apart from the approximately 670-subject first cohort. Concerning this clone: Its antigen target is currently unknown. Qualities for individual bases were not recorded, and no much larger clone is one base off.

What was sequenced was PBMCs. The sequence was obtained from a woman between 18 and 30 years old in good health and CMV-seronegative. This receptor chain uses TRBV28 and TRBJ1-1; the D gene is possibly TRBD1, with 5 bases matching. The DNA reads TGTGCCAGCTCAACAGGAACTGAAGCTTTCTTT. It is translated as CASSTGTEAFF.